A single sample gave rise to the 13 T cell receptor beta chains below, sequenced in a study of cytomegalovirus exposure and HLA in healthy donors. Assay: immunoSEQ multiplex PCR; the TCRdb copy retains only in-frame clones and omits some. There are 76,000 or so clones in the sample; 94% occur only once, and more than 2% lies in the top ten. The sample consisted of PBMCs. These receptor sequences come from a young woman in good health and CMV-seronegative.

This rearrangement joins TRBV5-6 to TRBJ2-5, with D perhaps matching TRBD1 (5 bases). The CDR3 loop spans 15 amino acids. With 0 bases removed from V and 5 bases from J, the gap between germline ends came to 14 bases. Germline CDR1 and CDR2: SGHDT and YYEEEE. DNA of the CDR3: TGTGCCAGCAGCTTGGGATTGGCAGGGCCCGAGACCCAGTACTTC. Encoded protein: CASSLGLAGPETQYF.

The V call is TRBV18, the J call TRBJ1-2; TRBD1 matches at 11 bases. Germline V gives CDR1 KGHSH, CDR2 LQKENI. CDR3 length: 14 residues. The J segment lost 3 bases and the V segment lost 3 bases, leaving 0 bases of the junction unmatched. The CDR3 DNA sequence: TGTGCCAGCTCACCGGGACAGGGGGACTATGGCTACACCTTC. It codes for CASSPGQGDYGYTF.

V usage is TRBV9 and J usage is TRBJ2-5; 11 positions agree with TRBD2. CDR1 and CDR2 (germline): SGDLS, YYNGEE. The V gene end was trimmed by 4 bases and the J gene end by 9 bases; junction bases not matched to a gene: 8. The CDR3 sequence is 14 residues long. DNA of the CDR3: TGTGCCAGCAGCCCCACTAGCGGGGGCCCTTCCCAGTACTTC. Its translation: CASSPTSGGPSQYF.

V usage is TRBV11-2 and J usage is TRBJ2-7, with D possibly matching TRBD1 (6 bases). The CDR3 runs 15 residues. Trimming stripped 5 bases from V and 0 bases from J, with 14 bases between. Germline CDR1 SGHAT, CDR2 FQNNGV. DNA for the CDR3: TGTGCCAGCAGCCTCACCGGGACACTCTCCTACGAGCAGTACTTC. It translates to CASSLTGTLSYEQYF.

DNA of the CDR3: TGTGCCAGCAGCCAGGACAGTAACTCCTACGAGCAGTACTTC. Encoded protein: CASSQDSNSYEQYF. V gene TRBV7-6 combines with J gene TRBJ2-7; tentatively, D is TRBD1 (6 bases). The length of the CDR3 is 14 residues. V was clipped by 5 bases and J by 0 bases, with 11 bases between them. The V gene's germline CDR1 is SGHVS and CDR2 FNYEAQ.

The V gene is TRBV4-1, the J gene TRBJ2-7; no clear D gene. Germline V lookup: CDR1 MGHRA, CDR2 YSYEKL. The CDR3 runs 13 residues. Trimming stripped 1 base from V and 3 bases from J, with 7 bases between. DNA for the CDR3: TGCGCCAGCAGCCAAGCCTCCGGCTACGAGCAGTACTTC. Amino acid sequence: CASSQASGYEQYF.

The CDR3 DNA is TGTGCCAGCAGACAGGGATTGAGGAATGAGCAGTTCTTC. Its translation is CASRQGLRNEQFF. V usage is TRBV25-1 and J usage is TRBJ2-1; D perhaps matches TRBD1 (6 bases). The CDR3 totals 13 residues. V was pared by 6 bases and J by 7 bases, with 13 bases between. The germline gives CDR1 MGHDK, CDR2 SYGVNS.

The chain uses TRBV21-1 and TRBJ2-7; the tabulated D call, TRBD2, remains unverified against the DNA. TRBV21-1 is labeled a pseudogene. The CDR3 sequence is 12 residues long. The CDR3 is CASSTRMEEQYF. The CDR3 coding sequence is TGTGCCAGCAGCACCCGAATGGAGGAGCAGTACTTC.

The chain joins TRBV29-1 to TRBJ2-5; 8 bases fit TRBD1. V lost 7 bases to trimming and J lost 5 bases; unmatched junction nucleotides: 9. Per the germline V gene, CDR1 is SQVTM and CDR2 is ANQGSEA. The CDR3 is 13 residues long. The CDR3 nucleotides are TGCAGCGCGCGACAGGGGTCGGAGGAGACCCAGTACTTC. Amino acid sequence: CSARQGSEETQYF.

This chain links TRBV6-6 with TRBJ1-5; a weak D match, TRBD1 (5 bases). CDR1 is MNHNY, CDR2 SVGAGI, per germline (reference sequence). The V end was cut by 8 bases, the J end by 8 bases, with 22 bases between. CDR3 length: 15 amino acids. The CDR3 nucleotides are TGTGCCAGCGAGTCAGACAGCACTACCAAGAAGCCCCAGCATTTT. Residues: CASESDSTTKKPQHF.

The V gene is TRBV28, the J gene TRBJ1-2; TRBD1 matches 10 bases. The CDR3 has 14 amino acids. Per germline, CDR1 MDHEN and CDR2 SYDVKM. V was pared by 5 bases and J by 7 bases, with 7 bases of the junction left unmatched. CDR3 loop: CASSPGTGERGYTF. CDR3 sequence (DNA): TGTGCCAGCAGTCCAGGGACAGGGGAACGTGGCTACACCTTC.

The CDR3 DNA sequence: TGTGCCAGCAGCCCGCCAGGGACTAGCCACTACAATGAGCAGTTCTTC. Amino acid sequence: CASSPPGTSHYNEQFF. This chain joins TRBV7-2 and TRBJ2-1; TRBD2 agrees at 9 bases. The V and J ends lost 5 bases and 3 bases, in that order; junction bases with no gene match: 8. The CDR3 contains 16 residues. Germline V gene lookup returns CDR1 SGHTA and CDR2 FQGNSA.

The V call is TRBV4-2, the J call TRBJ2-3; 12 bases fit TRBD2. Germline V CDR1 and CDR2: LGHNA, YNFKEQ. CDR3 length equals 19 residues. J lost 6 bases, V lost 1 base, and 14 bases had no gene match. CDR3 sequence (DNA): TGTGCCAGCAGCCAAGTGGGTCGACTAGCGGGGGCATCAGGGGATACGCAGTATTTT. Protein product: CASSQVGRLAGASGDTQYF.